These 21 T cell receptor beta chains were sequenced from one sample in a study of blood T cells in healthy people across ages (dated by TCRdb to about 2015). The library came from 5' RACE. Sequenced on an Illumina HiSeq 2500. A second roughly 6 to 12 cycle PCR used a sample-barcoded 5' primer and a J-beta primer mix. The raw public data were reprocessed by TCRdb itself: fastp quality trimming at Q25, MiXCR clonotype calling, in-frame beta chains only. Entries are consolidated by CDR3 protein sequence, retaining the most common genes and DNA. The sample records about 770,000 distinct CDR3 sequences, approximately 44% of which are singletons. About 21% of the sample comes from the top ten. The sequencing input was blood. The receptors originated from a man in his fifties or sixties in good health.

For the CDR3, the DNA is TGTGCCAGCAGTTACTGGGGACAGGGGATGAGCGAGCAGTACTTC. As protein: CASSYWGQGMSEQYF. The chain combines TRBV6-5 with TRBJ2-1; TRBD1 matches 10 bases. Near its end, the DNA agrees better with TRBJ2-7, so the J call may be wrong. CDR3 size: 15 residues. The V gene's germline CDR1 is MNHEY and CDR2 SVGAGI.

This clonotype has at least ten counts. The chain combines TRBV2 with TRBJ2-7; D is undetermined. Germline CDR1 is SNHLY and CDR2 is FYNNEI. This CDR3 has 15 amino acids. V was pared by 6 bases and J by 3 bases, with 18 bases between. In DNA, the CDR3 is TGTGCCAGCAGACCGGAAGTTGGACGGAACTACGAGCAGTACTTC. Translating it yields CASRPEVGRNYEQYF.

V usage is TRBV20-1 and J usage is TRBJ2-5; D is unclear. The CDR3 has 14 residues. V lost 5 bases and J lost 2, with 15 bases in between. From germline, CDR1 is DFQATT and CDR2 SNEGSKA (reference sequence). The CDR3 sequence: CSAAKGAGQETQYF. CDR3 nucleotides: TGCAGTGCTGCGAAAGGAGCCGGACAAGAGACCCAGTACTTC.

The CDR3 coding sequence is TGTGCGGACAGCCCCGGACCACACACTAGCACAGATACGCAGTATTTT. This encodes CADSPGPHTSTDTQYF. The chain combines TRBV2 with TRBJ2-3; possibly TRBD1 for D (6 bases). CDR1 is SNHLY and CDR2 is FYNNEI in the germline V gene. The CDR3 spans 16 residues.

This clonotype was observed a handful of times. The rearrangement uses TRBV7-9 and TRBJ2-1; D not resolved. The CDR3 totals 13 residues. The germline gives CDR1 SEHNR, CDR2 FQNEAQ (reference sequence). Trimming removed 4 bases from V and 8 bases from J, with 12 bases in between. The chain's CDR3 is CASSWWFQDEQFF. In nucleotides, the CDR3 is TGTGCCAGCAGCTGGTGGTTCCAGGATGAGCAGTTCTTC.

The chain links TRBV12-3 or TRBV12-4 to TRBJ2-3; TRBD2 aligns across 10 bases. V was clipped by 5 bases and J by 2 bases; unmatched bases: 4. There are 15 residues in the CDR3. CDR3: CASSRAGGVTDTQYF. The CDR3 bases are TGTGCCAGCAGTCGAGCGGGAGGGGTCACAGATACGCAGTATTTT.

Details on this clonotype: Germline is not matched at one junction end, which may reflect a read error. The chain joins TRBV6-1 to TRBJ2-6, with TRBD1 matching 9 bases. CDR1 is MNHNS, CDR2 SASEGT, per germline. This CDR3 has 15 residues. CDR3 region: CASRGQGAGTNVLTF. The DNA of the CDR3 is TGTGCCAGCAGGGGACAGGGTGCTGGGACCAACGTCCTGACTTTC.

There are many counts of this clonotype. This rearrangement joins TRBV10-1 to TRBJ2-7, with D unclear. The CDR3 extends over 13 amino acids. Trimming took 2 bases from V and 5 from J, leaving 10 bases between them. Per the germline V gene, CDR1 is WNHNN and CDR2 is SYGVQD (reference sequence). The CDR3 loop reads CASSERVGDEQYF. As DNA, the CDR3 is TGCGCCAGCAGTGAGCGGGTAGGAGACGAGCAGTACTTC.

V and J are TRBV6-1 and TRBJ2-7; 7 bases are shared with TRBD2. The J call may be faulty, since TRBJ2-5 better matches the DNA end. Germline assignment: CDR1 MNHNS and CDR2 SASEGT. The CDR3 has 16 amino acids. CDR3 DNA: TGTGCCAGCAGTGAAGCATTCGGGGCCGGGGGGGAGACCCAGTACTTC. Its protein product is CASSEAFGAGGETQYF.

This clonotype has a handful of counts. The J gene is TRBJ2-7, the V gene TRBV5-1, with D tentatively TRBD2 (6 bases). The germline V and J ends were trimmed by 4 bases and 5 bases, with 7 bases remaining between them. The CDR3 is 11 residues long. In germline, CDR1 is SGHRS, CDR2 YFSETQ. This chain's CDR3 is CASSAGHEQYF. CDR3 sequence (DNA): TGCGCCAGCAGCGCGGGACACGAGCAGTACTTC.

This sequence joins TRBV5-1 and TRBJ2-5, with 7 bases aligning to TRBD1. CDR3 length equals 14 residues. J gave up 2 bases and V 4 bases, and 5 bases lay outside the gene matches. Germline CDR1 and CDR2: SGHRS and YFSETQ. The CDR3: CASSKGQQQETQYF. The CDR3 coding sequence is TGCGCCAGCAGCAAGGGACAGCAGCAAGAGACCCAGTACTTC. Full variable domain (rest looked up from reference TRBV5-1 and TRBJ2-5): KAGVTQTPRYLIKTRGQQVTLSCSPISGHRSVSWYQQTPGQGLQFLFEYFSETQRNKGNFPGRFSGRQFSNSRSEMNVSTLELGDSALYLCASSKGQQQETQYFGPGTRLLVL.

This chain connects TRBV12-3 or TRBV12-4 to TRBJ2-7; TRBD2 aligns across 11 bases. CDR3 size: 14 residues. V was pared by 5 bases and J by 2 bases, with 2 bases of the junction left unmatched. The CDR3 sequence is CASSMGLAAYEQYF. The CDR3 DNA reads TGTGCCAGCAGTATGGGACTAGCGGCCTACGAGCAGTACTTC.

The V gene is TRBV7-9, the J gene TRBJ1-1, with D uncertain. V was shortened by 1 base and J by 2 bases, with 5 bases between the two germline ends. The CDR3 has 13 amino acids. Per germline, CDR1 SEHNR and CDR2 FQNEAQ (reference sequence). The CDR3 loop is CASSLESNTEAFF. The CDR3 coding sequence is TGTGCCAGCAGCTTAGAGAGCAACACTGAAGCTTTCTTT.

CDR3 nucleotide sequence: TGTGCCAGCAGATCAGACAGGGATGTCACTGAAGCTTTCTTT. Amino acid sequence: CASRSDRDVTEAFF. The chain recombines TRBV7-8 with TRBJ1-1, with 7 bases lining up with TRBD1. Germline V CDR1 and CDR2: SGHVS, FQNEAQ. V lost 6 bases to trimming and J lost 4 bases; unmatched junction nucleotides: 8. This CDR3 has 14 amino acids.

Comment on this clonotype: A much more abundant neighbour one base away suggests this may be a read error. This chain uses TRBV7-9 with TRBJ1-1; D ambiguous. The CDR3 runs to 14 residues. The germline CDR1 and CDR2 sequences are SEHNR and FQNEAQ (reference sequence). V shed 5 bases and J shed 0 bases, with 10 bases lying between them. CDR3 loop: CASSVESLNTEAFF. In DNA, the CDR3 is TGTGCCAGCAGCGTAGAGTCCCTGAACACTGAAGCTTTCTTT. Full variable domain (outside the CDR3, taken from reference TRBV7-9 and TRBJ1-1): DTGVSQNPRHKITKRGQNVTFRCDPISEHNRLYWYRQTLGQGPEFLTYFQNEAQLEKSRLLSDRFSAERPKGSFSTLEIQRTEQGDSAMYLCASSVESLNTEAFFGQGTRLTVV.

The CDR3 bases are TGTGCCAGCAGTTTATCGATTGGGCTAGCTAGGGGTACGCAGTATTTT. This encodes CASSLSIGLARGTQYF. The chain uses TRBV27 and TRBJ2-3; D may correspond to TRBD1 or TRBD2 (5 bases each). CDR3 size: 16 residues. Germline V CDR1 and CDR2: MNHEY, SMNVEV (reference sequence). V dropped 0 bases and J dropped 8 bases, with 18 bases sitting between them.

This clonotype occurred a few times. The chain joins TRBV20-1 to TRBJ2-5; D not resolved. Trimming stripped 4 bases from V and 4 bases from J, with 4 bases between. The length of the CDR3 is 10 residues. Germline assignment: CDR1 DFQATT and CDR2 SNEGSKA (reference sequence). Here the CDR3 DNA reads TGCAGTGCTACCGGAGAGACCCAGTACTTC. Residues: CSATGETQYF.

V and J are TRBV11-2 and TRBJ1-2; no reliable D call. There are 15 residues in the CDR3. Germline values: CDR1 SGHAT, CDR2 FQNNGV. V lost 5 bases and J 4 bases, leaving 17 bases between the germline ends. As DNA, the CDR3 is TGTGCCAGCAGCCAACCTACGGGAGGGTCCTATGGCTACACCTTC. As protein: CASSQPTGGSYGYTF.

The V call is TRBV27, the J call TRBJ2-5; 9 nucleotides line up with TRBD2. With V trimmed by 3 bases and J by 11 bases, 13 bases remained unmatched. The CDR3 contains 15 residues. The germline V gene encodes CDR1 MNHEY and CDR2 SMNVEV (reference sequence). CDR3 amino acids: CASSFAGGALNEQYF. The CDR3 DNA reads TGTGCCAGCAGTTTCGCGGGGGGGGCCTTGAATGAGCAGTACTTC.

This sequence joins TRBV10-3 and TRBJ2-7, with D uncertain. The DNA end is a closer match to TRBJ2-5, so the J assignment may be wrong. This CDR3 spans 13 amino acids. Germline V gives CDR1 ENHRY, CDR2 SYGVKD. The CDR3 spells CAISDLARETQYF. The CDR3 DNA follows: TGTGCCATCAGTGATCTGGCTCGGGAGACCCAGTACTTC.

This chain joins TRBV9 and TRBJ1-2, with 7 bases fitting TRBD1. This CDR3 contains 14 residues. The trim removed 2 bases at V and 3 bases at J, leaving 4 bases unmatched. The germline V gene has CDR1 SGDLS and CDR2 YYNGEE. The CDR3 DNA is TGTGCCAGCAGCGTCGGGACAGCGGACTATGGCTACACCTTC. Translation gives CASSVGTADYGYTF.